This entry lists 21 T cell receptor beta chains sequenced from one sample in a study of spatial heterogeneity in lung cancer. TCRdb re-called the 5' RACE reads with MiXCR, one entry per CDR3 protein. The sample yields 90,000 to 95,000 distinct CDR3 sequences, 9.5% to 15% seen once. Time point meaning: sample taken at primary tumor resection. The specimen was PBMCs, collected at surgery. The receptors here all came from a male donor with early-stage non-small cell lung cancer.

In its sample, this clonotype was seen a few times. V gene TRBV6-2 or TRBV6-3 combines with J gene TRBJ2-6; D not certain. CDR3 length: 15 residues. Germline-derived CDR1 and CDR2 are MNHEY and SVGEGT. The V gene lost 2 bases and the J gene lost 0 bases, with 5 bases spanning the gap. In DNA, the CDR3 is TGTGCCAGCAGTTACGGATACTCTGGGGCCAACGTCCTGACTTTC. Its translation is CASSYGYSGANVLTF.

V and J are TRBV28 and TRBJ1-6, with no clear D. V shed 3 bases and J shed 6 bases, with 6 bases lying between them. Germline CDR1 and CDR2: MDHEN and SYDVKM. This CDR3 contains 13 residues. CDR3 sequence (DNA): TGTGCCAGCAGTTTGGAGCGTAATTCACCCCTCCACTTT. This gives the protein CASSLERNSPLHF.

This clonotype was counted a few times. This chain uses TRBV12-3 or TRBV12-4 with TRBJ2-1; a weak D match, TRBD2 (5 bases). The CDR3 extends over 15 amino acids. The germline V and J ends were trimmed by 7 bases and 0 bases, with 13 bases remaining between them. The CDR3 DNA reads TGTGCCAGCACTTACCGGGGTAGCTCCTACAATGAGCAGTTCTTC. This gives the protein CASTYRGSSYNEQFF.

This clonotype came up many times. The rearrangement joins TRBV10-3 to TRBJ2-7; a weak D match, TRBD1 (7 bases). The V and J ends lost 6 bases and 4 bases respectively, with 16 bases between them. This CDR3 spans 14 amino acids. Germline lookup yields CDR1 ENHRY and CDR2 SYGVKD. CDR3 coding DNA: TGTGCCATCAGGCGGGACAGCACTGGTTACGAGCAGTACTTC. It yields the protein CAIRRDSTGYEQYF.

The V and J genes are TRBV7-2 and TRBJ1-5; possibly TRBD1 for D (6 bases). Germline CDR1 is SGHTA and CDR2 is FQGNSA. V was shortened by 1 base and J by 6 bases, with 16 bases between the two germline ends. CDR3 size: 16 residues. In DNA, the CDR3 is TGTGCCAGCAGCTTAGGGCTGGCAGGGGCGGGTCAGCCCCAGCATTTT. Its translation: CASSLGLAGAGQPQHF.

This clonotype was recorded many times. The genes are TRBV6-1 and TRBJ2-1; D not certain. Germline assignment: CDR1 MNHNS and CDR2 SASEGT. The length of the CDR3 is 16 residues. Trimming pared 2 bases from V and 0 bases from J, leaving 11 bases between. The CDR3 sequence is CASSENGGSSYNEQFF. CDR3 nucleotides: TGTGCCAGCAGTGAAAATGGCGGATCCTCCTACAATGAGCAGTTCTTC.

In nucleotides, the CDR3 is TGTGCCAGCAGTGGGGAGTTTAACTATGGCTACACCTTC. Translation: CASSGEFNYGYTF. This chain uses TRBV2 with TRBJ1-2; D uncertain. V lost 4 bases and J lost 1, with 7 bases in between. This CDR3 is 13 amino acids long. Germline assignment: CDR1 SNHLY and CDR2 FYNNEI.

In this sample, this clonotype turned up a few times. The CDR3 loop reads CSVRRDTQNTEAFF. CDR3 coding DNA: TGCAGCGTTAGGCGGGACACCCAAAACACTGAAGCTTTCTTT. The chain couples TRBV29-1 to TRBJ1-1; D is perhaps TRBD1 (6 bases). The CDR3 contains 14 residues. V gave up 5 bases and J gave up 2 bases, with 15 bases separating them. CDR1 is SQVTM, CDR2 ANQGSEA, per germline. Looking up the rest from reference TRBV29-1 and TRBJ1-1 gives the full variable domain: SAVISQKPSRDICQRGTSLTIQCQVDSQVTMMFWYRQQPGQSLTLIATANQGSEATYESGFVIDKFPISRPNLTFSTLTVSNMSPEDSSIYLCSVRRDTQNTEAFFGQGTRLTVV.

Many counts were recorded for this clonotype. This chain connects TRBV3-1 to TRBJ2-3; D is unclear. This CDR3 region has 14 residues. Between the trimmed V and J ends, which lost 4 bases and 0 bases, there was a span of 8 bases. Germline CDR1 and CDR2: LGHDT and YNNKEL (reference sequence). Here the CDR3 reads CASSLGRSTDTQYF. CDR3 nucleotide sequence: TGTGCCAGCAGCCTTGGGCGCAGCACAGATACGCAGTATTTT.

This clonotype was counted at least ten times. The CDR3 spells CASSLRGGTTYNEQFF. The CDR3 coding sequence is TGTGCCAGCAGCTTAAGGGGCGGGACCACCTACAATGAGCAGTTCTTC. J is TRBJ2-1 and V is TRBV7-3; D possibly corresponds to TRBD2 (6 bases). Germline CDR1 SGHTA, CDR2 FQGTGA. The CDR3 spans 16 residues. The V and J ends lost 1 base and 2 bases respectively, with 12 bases between them.

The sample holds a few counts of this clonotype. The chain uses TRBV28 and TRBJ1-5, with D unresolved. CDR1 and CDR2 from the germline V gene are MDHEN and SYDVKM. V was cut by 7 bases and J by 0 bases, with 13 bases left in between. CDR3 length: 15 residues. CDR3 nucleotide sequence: TGTGCCAGCACTCCTCAGCCCTATAGCAATCAGCCCCAGCATTTT. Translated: CASTPQPYSNQPQHF.

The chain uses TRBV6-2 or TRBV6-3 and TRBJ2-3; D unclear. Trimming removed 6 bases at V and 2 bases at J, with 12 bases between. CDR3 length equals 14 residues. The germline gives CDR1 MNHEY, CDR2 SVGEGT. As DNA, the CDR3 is TGTGCCAGCAGACCAGGCAGGTCCACAGATACGCAGTATTTT. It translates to CASRPGRSTDTQYF.

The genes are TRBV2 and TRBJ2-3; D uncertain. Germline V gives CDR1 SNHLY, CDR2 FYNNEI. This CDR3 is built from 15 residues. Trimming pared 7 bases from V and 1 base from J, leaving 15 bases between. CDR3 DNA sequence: TGTGCCAGCACCTACTCAACAGACCGCACAGATACGCAGTATTTT. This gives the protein CASTYSTDRTDTQYF. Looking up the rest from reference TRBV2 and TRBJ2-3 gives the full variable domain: EPEVTQTPSHQVTQMGQEVILRCVPISNHLYFYWYRQILGQKVEFLVSFYNNEISEKSEIFDDQFSVERPDGSNFTLKIRSTKLEDSAMYFCASTYSTDRTDTQYFGPGTRLTVL.

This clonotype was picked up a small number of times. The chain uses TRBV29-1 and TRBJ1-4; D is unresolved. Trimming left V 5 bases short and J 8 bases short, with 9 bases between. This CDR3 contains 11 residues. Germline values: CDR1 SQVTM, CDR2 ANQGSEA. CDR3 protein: CSVLEGEKLFF. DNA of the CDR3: TGCAGCGTTCTGGAGGGCGAAAAACTGTTTTTT.

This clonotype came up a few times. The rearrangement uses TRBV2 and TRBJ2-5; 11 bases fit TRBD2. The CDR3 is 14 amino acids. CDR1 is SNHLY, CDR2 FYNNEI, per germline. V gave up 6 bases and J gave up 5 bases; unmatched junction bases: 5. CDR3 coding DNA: TGTGCCAGCAGCCAAGCTAGCGGGAGGGAGACCCAGTACTTC. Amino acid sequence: CASSQASGRETQYF.

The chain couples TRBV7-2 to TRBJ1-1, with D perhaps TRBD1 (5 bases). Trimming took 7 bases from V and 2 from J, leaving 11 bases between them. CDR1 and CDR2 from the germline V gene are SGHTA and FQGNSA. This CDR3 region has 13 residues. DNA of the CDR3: TGTGCCAGCACCAGGGACTCTAACACTGAAGCTTTCTTT. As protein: CASTRDSNTEAFF.

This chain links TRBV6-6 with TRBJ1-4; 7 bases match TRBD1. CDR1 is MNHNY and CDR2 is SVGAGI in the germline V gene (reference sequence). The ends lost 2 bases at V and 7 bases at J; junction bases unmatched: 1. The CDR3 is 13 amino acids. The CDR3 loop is CASSYRTGEKLFF. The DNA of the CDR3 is TGTGCCAGCAGTTACAGGACAGGTGAAAAACTGTTTTTT.

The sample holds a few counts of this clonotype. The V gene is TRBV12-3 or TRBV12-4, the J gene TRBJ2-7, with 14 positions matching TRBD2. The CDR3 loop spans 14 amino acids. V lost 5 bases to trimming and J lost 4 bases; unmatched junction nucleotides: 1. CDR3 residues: CASSGTSGGYEQYF. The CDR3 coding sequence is TGTGCCAGCAGTGGGACTAGCGGGGGATACGAGCAGTACTTC.

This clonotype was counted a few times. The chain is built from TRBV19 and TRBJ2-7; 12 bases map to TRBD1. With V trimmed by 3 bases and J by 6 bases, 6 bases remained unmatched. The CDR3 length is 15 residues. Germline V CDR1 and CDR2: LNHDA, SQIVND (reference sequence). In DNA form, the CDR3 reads TGTGCCAGTAGTATCCGGGACAGGGGGCAATTCGAGCAGTACTTC. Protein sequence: CASSIRDRGQFEQYF.

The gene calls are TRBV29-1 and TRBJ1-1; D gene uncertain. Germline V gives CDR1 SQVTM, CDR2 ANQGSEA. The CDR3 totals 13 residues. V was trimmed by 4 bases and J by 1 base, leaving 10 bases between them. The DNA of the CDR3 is TGCAGCGTTGGCCTATTGCAGAACACTGAAGCTTTCTTT. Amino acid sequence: CSVGLLQNTEAFF.

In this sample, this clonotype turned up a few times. CDR3 in DNA: TGTGCCATCAGTTCGACTAGCGGGAAAGGCGATACGCAGTATTTT. Translation gives CAISSTSGKGDTQYF. V is TRBV10-3 and J is TRBJ2-3, with 11 bases lining up with TRBD2. The trim removed 5 bases at V and 6 bases at J, leaving 7 bases unmatched. This CDR3 is 15 amino acids long. Germline assignment: CDR1 ENHRY and CDR2 SYGVKD.